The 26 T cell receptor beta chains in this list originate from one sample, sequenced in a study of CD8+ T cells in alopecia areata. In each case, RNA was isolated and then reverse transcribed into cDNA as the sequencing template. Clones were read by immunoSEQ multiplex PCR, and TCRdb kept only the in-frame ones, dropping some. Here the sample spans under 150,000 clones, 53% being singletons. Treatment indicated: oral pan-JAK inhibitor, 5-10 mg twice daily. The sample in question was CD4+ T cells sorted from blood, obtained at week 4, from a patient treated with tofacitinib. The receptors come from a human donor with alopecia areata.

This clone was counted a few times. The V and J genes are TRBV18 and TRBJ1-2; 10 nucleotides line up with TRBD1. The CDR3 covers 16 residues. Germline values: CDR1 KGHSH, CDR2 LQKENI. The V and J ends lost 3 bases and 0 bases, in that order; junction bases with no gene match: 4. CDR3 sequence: CASSPGTGDSNYGYTF. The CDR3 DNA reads TGTGCCAGCTCACCCGGGACAGGGGATTCTAACTATGGCTACACCTTC.

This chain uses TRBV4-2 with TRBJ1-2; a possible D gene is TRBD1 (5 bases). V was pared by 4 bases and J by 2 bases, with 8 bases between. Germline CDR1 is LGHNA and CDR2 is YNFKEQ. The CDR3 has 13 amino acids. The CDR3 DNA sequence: TGTGCCAGCAGCCGGGGCGGGAACTATGGCTACACCTTC. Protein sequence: CASSRGGNYGYTF.

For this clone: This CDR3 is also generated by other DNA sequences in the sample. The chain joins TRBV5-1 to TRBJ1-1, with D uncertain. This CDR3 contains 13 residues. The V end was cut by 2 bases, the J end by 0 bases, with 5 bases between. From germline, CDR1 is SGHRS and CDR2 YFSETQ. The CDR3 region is CASSFTLNTEAFF. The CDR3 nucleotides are TGCGCCAGCAGCTTCACTCTGAACACTGAAGCTTTCTTT.

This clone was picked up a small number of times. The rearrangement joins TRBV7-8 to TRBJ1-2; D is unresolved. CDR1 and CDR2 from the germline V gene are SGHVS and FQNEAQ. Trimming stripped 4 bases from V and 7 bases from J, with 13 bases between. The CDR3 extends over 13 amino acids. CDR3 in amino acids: CASSYYREGGYTF. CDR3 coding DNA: TGTGCCAGCAGCTACTACCGAGAGGGTGGCTACACCTTC.

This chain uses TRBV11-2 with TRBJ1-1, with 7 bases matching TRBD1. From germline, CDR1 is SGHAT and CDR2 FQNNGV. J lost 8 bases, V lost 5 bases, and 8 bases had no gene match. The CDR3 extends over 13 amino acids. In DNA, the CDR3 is TGTGCCAGCAGCACCAGGGGGGGATCCGAAGCTTTCTTT. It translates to CASSTRGGSEAFF.

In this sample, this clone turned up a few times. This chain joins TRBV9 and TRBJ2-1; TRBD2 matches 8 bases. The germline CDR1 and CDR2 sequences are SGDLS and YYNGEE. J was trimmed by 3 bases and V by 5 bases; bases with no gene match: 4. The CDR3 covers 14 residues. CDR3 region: CASSDSGIYNEQFF. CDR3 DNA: TGTGCCAGCAGTGATAGCGGGATCTACAATGAGCAGTTCTTC.

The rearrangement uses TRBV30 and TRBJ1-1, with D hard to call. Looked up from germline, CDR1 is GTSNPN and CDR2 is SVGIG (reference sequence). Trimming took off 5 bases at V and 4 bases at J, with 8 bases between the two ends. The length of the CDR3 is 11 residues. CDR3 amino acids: CAWQHSTEAFF. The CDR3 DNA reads TGTGCCTGGCAGCACAGCACTGAAGCTTTCTTT. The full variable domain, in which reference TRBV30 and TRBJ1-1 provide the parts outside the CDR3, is SQTIHQWPATLVQPVGSPLSLECTVEGTSNPNLYWYRQAAGRGLQLLFYSVGIGQISSEVPQNLSASRPQDRQFILSSKKLLLSDSGFYLCAWQHSTEAFFGQGTRLTVV.

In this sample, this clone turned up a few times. This CDR3 is CASSPRQLSTDTQYF. Here the CDR3 DNA reads TGTGCCAGCAGCCCCAGACAGCTGAGCACAGATACGCAGTATTTT. J is TRBJ2-3 and V is TRBV7-6, with D perhaps TRBD1 (5 bases). Per germline, CDR1 SGHVS and CDR2 FNYEAQ. The CDR3 length is 15 residues. Trimming pared 5 bases from V and 0 bases from J, leaving 12 bases between.

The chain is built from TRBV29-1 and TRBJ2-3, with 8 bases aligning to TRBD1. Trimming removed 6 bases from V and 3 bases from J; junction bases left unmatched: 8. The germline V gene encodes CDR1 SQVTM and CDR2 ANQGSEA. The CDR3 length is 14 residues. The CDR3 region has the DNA TGCAGCGTCTACAGGGGGAGTTTAACAGATACGCAGTATTTT. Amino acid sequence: CSVYRGSLTDTQYF.

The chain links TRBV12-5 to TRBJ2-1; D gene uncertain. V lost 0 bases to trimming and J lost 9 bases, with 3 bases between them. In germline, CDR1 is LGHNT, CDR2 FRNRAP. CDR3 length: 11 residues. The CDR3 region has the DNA TGTGCTAGTGGTTTGGTACGTGAGCAGTTCTTC. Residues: CASGLVREQFF.

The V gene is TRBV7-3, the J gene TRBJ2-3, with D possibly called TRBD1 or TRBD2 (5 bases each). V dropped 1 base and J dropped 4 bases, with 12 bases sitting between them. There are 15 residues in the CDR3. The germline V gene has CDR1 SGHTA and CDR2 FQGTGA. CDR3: CASSLMAWGSDTQYF. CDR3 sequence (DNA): TGTGCCAGCAGCTTAATGGCCTGGGGGTCAGATACGCAGTATTTT. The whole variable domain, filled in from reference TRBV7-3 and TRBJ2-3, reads GAGVSQTPSNKVTEKGKYVELRCDPISGHTALYWYRQSLGQGPEFLIYFQGTGAADDSGLPNDRFFAVRPEGSVSTLKIQRTERGDSAVYLCASSLMAWGSDTQYFGPGTRLTVL.

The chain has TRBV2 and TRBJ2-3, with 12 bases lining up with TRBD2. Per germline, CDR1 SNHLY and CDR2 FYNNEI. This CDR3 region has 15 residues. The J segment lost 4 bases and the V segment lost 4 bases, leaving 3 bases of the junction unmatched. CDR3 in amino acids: CASSATSGGSDTQYF. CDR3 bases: TGTGCCAGCAGTGCGACTAGCGGGGGATCAGATACGCAGTATTTT.

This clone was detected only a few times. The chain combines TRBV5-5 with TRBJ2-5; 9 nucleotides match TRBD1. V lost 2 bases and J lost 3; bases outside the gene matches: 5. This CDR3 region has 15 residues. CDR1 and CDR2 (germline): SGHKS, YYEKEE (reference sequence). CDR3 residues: CASSLWRTGEETQYF. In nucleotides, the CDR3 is TGTGCCAGCAGCTTATGGAGGACAGGGGAAGAGACCCAGTACTTC.

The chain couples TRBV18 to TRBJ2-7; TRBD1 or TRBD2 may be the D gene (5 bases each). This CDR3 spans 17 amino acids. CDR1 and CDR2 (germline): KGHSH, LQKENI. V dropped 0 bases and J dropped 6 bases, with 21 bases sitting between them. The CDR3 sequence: CASSPPYPLWGPREQYF. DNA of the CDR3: TGTGCCAGCTCACCACCGTATCCCTTATGGGGACCCCGCGAGCAGTACTTC.

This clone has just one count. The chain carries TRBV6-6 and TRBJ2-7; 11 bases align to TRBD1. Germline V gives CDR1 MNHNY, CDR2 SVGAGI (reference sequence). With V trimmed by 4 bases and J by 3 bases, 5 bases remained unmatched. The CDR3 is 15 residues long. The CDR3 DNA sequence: TGTGCCAGCAGTTCCTCAGGGACAGGGGGCTACGAGCAGTACTTC. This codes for CASSSSGTGGYEQYF.

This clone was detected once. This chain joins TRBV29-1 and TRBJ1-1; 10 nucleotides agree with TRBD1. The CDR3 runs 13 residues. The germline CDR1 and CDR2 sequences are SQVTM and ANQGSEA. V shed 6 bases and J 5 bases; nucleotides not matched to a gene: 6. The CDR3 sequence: CSVAGQGVTEAFF. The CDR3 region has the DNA TGCAGCGTCGCTGGACAGGGGGTGACTGAAGCTTTCTTT.

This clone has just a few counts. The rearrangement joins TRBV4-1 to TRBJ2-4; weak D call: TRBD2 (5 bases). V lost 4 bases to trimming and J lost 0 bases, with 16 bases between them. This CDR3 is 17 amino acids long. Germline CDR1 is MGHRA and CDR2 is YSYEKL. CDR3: CASSPFITGEAKNIQYF. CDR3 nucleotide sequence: TGCGCCAGCAGCCCATTCATCACCGGGGAAGCCAAAAACATTCAGTACTTC.

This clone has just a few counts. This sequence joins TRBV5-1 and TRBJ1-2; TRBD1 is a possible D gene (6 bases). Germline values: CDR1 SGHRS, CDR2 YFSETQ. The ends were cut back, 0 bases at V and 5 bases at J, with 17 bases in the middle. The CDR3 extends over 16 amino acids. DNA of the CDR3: TGCGCCAGCAGCTTGGCTCAGGGGCGCGGGGATTATGGCTACACCTTC. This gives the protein CASSLAQGRGDYGYTF.

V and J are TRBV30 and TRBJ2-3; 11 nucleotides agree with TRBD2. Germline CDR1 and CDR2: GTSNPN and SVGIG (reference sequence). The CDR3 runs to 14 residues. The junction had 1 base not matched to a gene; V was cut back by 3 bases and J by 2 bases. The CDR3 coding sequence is TGTGCCTGGAGGACTAGCGGGGACACAGATACGCAGTATTTT. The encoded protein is CAWRTSGDTDTQYF.

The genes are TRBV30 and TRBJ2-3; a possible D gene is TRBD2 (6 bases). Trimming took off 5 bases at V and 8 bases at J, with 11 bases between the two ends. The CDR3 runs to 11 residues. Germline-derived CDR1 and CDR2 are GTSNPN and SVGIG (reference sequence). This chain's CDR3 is CAWSSGGTQYF. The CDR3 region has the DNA TGTGCCTGGTCGTCCGGGGGTACGCAGTATTTT.

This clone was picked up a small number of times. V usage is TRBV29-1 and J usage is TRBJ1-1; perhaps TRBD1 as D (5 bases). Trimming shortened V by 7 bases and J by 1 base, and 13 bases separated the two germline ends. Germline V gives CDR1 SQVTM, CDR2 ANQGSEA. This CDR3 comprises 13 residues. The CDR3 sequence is CSGAGRSNTEAFF. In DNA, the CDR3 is TGCAGCGGCGCGGGGCGGTCGAACACTGAAGCTTTCTTT.

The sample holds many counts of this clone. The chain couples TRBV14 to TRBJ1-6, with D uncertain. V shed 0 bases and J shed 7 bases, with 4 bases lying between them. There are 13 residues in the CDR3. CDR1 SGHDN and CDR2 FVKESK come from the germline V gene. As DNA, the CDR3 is TGTGCCAGCAGCCAAGATTGGAATTCACCCCTCCACTTT. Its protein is CASSQDWNSPLHF.

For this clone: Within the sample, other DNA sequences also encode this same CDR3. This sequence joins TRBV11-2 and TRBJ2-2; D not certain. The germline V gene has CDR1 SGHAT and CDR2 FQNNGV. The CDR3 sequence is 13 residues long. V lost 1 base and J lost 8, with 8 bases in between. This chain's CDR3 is CASSLAGSGELFF. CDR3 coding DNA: TGTGCCAGCAGCTTAGCGGGTTCAGGGGAGCTGTTTTTT.

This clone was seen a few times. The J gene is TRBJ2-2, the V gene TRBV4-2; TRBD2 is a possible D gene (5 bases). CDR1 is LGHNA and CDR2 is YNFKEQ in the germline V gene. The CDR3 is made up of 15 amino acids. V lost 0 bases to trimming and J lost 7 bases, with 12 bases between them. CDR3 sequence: CASSQDLEGGGELFF. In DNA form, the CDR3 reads TGTGCCAGCAGCCAAGATCTCGAGGGCGGCGGGGAGCTGTTTTTT.

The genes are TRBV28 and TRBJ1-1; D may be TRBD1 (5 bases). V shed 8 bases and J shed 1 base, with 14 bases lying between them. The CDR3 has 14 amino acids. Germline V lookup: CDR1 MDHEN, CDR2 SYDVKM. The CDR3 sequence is CASALPGANTEAFF. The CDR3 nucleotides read TGTGCCAGCGCCTTACCCGGGGCGAACACTGAAGCTTTCTTT.

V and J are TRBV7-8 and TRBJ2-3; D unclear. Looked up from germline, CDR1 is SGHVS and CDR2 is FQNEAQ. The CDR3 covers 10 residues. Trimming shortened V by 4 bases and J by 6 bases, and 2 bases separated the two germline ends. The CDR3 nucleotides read TGTGCCAGCAGCTCTGATACGCAGTATTTT. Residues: CASSSDTQYF. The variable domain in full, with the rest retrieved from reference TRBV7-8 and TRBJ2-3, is GAGVSQSPRYKVAKRGQDVALRCDPISGHVSLFWYQQALGQGPEFLTYFQNEAQLDKSGLPSDRFFAERPEGSVSTLKIQRTQQEDSAVYLCASSSDTQYFGPGTRLTVL.